The entry below describes one T cell receptor beta chain. In the study's own analysis: From reference gene primer amplification, estimates of nucleated cell counts were derived. The protocol was immunoSEQ multiplex PCR, while the TCRdb copy is restricted to in-frame clones and leaves out a portion. D and trimming come from the DNA, and the V and J calls and clone size come from that table. Counted here are about 210,000 clones, around 90% occurring once; the ten biggest clones make up 1.5% to 2%. This sample is part of a study of blood T cell repertoires in COVID-19. Study as a whole: The samples span acute and convalescent COVID-19 from the United States, Italy and Spain. From T cells, B-cell-depleted T cells, or PBMCs came the material, which was cDNA or gDNA.

The CDR3 contains 16 residues. V gave up 4 bases and J gave up 4 bases; unmatched junction bases: 9. CDR1 and CDR2 from the germline V gene are SGHDT and YYEEEE. The V gene is TRBV5-6, the J gene TRBJ2-1; 9 bases are a match to TRBD1. The source material was peripheral blood. The receptor was isolated from a man aged 65 to 79 with acute or convalescent COVID-19. CDR3 residues: CASSGLGQGGYNEQFF. Here the CDR3 DNA reads TGTGCCAGCAGCGGATTGGGACAGGGAGGTTACAATGAGCAGTTCTTC.